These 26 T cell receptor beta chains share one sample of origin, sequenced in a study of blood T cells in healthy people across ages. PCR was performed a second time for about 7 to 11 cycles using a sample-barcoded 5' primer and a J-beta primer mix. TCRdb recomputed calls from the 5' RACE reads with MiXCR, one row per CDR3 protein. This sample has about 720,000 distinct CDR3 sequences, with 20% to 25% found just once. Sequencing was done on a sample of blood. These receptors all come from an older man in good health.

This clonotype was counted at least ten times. The CDR3 DNA reads as TGTGCCAGCAGCGTAGGGACTAGCGGTAGCACAGATACGCAGTATTTT. Its protein is CASSVGTSGSTDTQYF. V gene TRBV9 combines with J gene TRBJ2-3; 10 bases fit TRBD2. The ends lost 0 bases at V and 0 bases at J; junction bases unmatched: 1. This CDR3 is built from 16 residues. Germline loops: CDR1 SGDLS, CDR2 YYNGEE.

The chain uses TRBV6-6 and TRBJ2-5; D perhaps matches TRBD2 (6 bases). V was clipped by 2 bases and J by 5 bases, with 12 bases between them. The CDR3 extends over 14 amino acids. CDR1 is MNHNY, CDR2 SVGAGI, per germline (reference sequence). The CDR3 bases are TGTGCCAGCAGTTACCAGGGTGGAGGGGAGACCCAGTACTTC. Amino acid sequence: CASSYQGGGETQYF.

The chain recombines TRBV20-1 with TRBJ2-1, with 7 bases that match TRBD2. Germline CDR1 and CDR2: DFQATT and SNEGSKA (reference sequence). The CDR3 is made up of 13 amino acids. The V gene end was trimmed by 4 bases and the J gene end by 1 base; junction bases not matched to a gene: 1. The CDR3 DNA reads TGCAGTGCTATGGGAGGGTCCTACAATGAGCAGTTCTTC. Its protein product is CSAMGGSYNEQFF.

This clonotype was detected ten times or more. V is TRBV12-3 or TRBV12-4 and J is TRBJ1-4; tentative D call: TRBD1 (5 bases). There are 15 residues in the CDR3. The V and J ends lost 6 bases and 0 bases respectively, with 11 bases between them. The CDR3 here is CASSLGDPTNEKLFF. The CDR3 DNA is TGTGCCAGCAGCCTCGGGGACCCAACTAATGAAAAACTGTTTTTT.

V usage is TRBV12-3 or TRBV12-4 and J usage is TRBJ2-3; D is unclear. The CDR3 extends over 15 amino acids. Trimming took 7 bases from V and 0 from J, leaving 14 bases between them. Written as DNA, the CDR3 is TGTGCCAGCACCCCCTCAACCCCTAGCACAGATACGCAGTATTTT. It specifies CASTPSTPSTDTQYF.

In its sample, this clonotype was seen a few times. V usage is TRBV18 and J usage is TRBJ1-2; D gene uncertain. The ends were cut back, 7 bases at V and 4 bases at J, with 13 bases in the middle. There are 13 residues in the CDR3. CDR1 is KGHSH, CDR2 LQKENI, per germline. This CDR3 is CASLGGTFYGYTF. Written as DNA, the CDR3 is TGTGCCAGCTTGGGCGGCACCTTCTATGGCTACACCTTC.

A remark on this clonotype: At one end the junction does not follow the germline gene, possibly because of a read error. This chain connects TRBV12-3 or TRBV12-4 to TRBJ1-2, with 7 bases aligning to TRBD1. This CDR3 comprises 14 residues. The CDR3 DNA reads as TGTGCCAGCAGTCCCATGACAGGGTGGGGTGGCTGCACCTTC. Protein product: CASSPMTGWGGCTF.

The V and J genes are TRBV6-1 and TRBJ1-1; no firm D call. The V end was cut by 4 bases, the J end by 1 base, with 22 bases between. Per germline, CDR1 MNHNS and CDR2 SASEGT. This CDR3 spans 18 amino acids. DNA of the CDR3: TGTGCCAGCAGTGCTCCCCGCGGACGCCGACCCCCGAACACTGAAGCTTTCTTT. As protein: CASSAPRGRRPPNTEAFF.

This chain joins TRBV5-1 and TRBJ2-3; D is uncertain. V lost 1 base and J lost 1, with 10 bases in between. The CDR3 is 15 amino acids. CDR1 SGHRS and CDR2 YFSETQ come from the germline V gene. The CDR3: CASSLTVPRTDTQYF. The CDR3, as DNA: TGCGCCAGCAGCTTGACAGTGCCCCGCACAGATACGCAGTATTTT.

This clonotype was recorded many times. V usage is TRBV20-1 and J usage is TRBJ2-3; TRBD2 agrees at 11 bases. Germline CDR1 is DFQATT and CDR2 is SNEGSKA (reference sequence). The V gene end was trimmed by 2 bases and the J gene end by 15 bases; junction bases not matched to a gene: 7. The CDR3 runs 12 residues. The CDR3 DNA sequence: TGCAGTGCTAGAAGCCCAGGGACTAGCGGTTATTTT. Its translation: CSARSPGTSGYF.

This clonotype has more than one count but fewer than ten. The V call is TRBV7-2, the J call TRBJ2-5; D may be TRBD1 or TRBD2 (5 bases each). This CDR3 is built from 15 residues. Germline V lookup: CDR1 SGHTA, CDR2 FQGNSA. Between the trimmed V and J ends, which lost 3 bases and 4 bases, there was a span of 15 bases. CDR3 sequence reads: CASSFNDGTAETQYF. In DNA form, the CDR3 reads TGTGCCAGCAGCTTCAATGACGGGACCGCAGAGACCCAGTACTTC.

In nucleotides, the CDR3 is TGTGCCAGCAGCTTTCGGTGGAACACCATATATTTT. As protein: CASSFRWNTIYF. The V call is TRBV7-2, the J call TRBJ1-3; no clear D. Trimming removed 3 bases from V and 7 bases from J, with 7 bases in between. From germline, CDR1 is SGHTA and CDR2 FQGNSA. CDR3 size: 12 residues.

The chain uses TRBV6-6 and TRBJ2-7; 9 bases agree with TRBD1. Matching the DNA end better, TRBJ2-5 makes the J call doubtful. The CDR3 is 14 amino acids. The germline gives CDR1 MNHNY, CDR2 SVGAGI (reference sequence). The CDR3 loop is CASSSTGGLETQYF. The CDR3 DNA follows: TGTGCCAGCAGTTCTACAGGGGGCCTAGAGACCCAGTACTTC.

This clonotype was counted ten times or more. This CDR3 reads CASSDRLAGVYNEQFF. The CDR3 DNA reads TGTGCCAGCAGCGACCGACTAGCGGGGGTCTACAATGAGCAGTTCTTC. This rearrangement joins TRBV2 to TRBJ2-1, with 12 positions matching TRBD2. The CDR3 has 16 residues. J lost 3 bases, V lost 6 bases, and 6 bases had no gene match. Germline V gene lookup returns CDR1 SNHLY and CDR2 FYNNEI.

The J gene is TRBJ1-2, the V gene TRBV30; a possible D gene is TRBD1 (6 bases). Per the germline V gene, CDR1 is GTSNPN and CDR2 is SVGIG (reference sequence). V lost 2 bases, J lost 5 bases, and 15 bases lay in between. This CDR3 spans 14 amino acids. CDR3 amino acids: CAWSPGARGYGYTF. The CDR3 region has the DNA TGTGCCTGGAGTCCGGGGGCCCGTGGGTATGGCTACACCTTC.

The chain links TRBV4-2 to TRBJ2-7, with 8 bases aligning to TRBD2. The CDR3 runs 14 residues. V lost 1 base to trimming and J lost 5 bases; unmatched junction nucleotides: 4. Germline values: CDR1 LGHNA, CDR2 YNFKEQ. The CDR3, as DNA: TGTGCCAGCAGCCAAGTAGCGGGGCGCGACGAGCAGTACTTC. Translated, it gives CASSQVAGRDEQYF.

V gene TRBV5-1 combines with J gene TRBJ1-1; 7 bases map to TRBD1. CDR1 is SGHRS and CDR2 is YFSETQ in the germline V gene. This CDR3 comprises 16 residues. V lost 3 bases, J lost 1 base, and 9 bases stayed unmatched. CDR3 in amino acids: CASSSPTWTGNTEAFF. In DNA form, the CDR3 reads TGCGCCAGCAGCTCCCCCACCTGGACAGGGAACACTGAAGCTTTCTTT. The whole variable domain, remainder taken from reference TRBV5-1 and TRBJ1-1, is KAGVTQTPRYLIKTRGQQVTLSCSPISGHRSVSWYQQTPGQGLQFLFEYFSETQRNKGNFPGRFSGRQFSNSRSEMNVSTLELGDSALYLCASSSPTWTGNTEAFFGQGTRLTVV.

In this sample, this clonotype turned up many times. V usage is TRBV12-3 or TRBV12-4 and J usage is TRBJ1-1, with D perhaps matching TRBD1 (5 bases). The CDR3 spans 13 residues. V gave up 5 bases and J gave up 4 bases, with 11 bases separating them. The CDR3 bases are TGTGCCAGCAGTCGGGACGTTGGCACTGAAGCTTTCTTT. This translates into CASSRDVGTEAFF.

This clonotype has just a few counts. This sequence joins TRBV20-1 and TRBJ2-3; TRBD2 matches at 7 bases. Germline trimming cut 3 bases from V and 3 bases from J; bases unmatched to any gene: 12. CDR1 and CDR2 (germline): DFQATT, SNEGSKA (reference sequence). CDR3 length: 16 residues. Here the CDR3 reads CSARAPRGVVTDTQYF. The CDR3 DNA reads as TGCAGTGCTAGGGCCCCCCGGGGGGTGGTAACAGATACGCAGTATTTT.

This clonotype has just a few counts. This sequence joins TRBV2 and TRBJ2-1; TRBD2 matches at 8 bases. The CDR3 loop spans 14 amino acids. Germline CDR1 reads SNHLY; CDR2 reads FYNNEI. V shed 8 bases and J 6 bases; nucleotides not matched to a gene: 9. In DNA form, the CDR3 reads TGTGCCAGCTTGGGGGGACTAGGTTTCAATGAGCAGTTCTTC. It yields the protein CASLGGLGFNEQFF.

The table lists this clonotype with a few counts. The CDR3 is CSARVTVAGPDTQYF. CDR3 nucleotides: TGCAGTGCTAGAGTGACGGTTGCAGGCCCAGATACGCAGTATTTT. This chain uses TRBV20-1 with TRBJ2-3; no clear D gene. Between the trimmed V and J ends, which lost 1 base and 4 bases, there was a span of 15 bases. Germline V CDR1 and CDR2: DFQATT, SNEGSKA (reference sequence). The CDR3 is made up of 15 amino acids.

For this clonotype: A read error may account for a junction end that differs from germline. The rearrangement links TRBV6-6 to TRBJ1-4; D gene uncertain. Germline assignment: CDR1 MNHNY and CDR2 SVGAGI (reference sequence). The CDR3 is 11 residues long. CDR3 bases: TGTGCCAGCATAGGAAATGGAAAACTGTTTTTT. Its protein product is CASIGNGKLFF.

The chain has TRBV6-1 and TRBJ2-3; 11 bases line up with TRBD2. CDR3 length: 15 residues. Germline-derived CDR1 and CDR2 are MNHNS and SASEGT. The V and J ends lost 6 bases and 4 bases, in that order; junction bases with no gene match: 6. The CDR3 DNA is TGTGCCAGCAGCGATTTAGCGGGGGGGCCAGATACGCAGTATTTT. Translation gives CASSDLAGGPDTQYF.

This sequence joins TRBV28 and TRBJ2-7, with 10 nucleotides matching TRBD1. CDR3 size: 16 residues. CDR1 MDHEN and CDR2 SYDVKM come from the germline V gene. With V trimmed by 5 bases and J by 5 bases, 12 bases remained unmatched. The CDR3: CASSLTTGTGVHEQYF. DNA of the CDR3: TGTGCCAGCAGTCTAACAACCGGGACAGGGGTCCACGAGCAGTACTTC.

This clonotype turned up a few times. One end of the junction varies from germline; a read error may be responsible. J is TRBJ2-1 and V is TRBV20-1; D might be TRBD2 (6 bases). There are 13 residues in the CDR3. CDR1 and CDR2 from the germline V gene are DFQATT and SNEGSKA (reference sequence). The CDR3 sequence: CSGLGEANNGQFF. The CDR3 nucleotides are TGCAGTGGGTTGGGGGAGGCCAACAATGGGCAGTTCTTC.

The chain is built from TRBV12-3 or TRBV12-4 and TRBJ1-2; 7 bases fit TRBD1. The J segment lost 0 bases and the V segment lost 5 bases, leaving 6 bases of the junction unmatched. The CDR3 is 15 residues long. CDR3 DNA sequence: TGTGCCAGCAGTAAACGTGACAGGGCTAACTATGGCTACACCTTC. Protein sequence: CASSKRDRANYGYTF.